This is a list of T cell receptor beta chains from one sample in a study of T cell responses to AZD1222 COVID-19 vaccine. Sequencing was performed with immunoSEQ multiplex PCR; in TCRdb, only in-frame clones are kept and a portion is missing. The repertoire holds more than 100,000 clones, with 70% to 85% as singletons. Sequenced here: peripheral blood, sampled on day 0 of AZD1222 vaccination. Receptors originate from an adult in good health. Each CDR3 is given with its conserved first and last residue. D genes are given only for firm matches. Clone size, where shown, is once, few, many, or a class for clones that have expanded.

length,V,D,size,J,DNA,CDR3
13,TRBV6-5,TRBD1,once,TRBJ2-1,TGTGCCAGCAGTAAACAGGGGTTGGGTGAGCAGTTCTTC,CASSKQGLGEQFF
13,TRBV19,NA,NA,TRBJ1-1,TGTGCCAGTTCTAGGGGTCAAAGCACTGAAGCTTTCTTT,CASSRGQSTEAFF
19,TRBV18,TRBD1,NA,TRBJ1-4,TGTGCCAGCTCACCTAAATCCAAAGGGGGCGCGTCAACTAATGAAAAACTGTTTTTT,CASSPKSKGGASTNEKLFF
15,TRBV3-1/TRBV3-2,NA,NA,TRBJ2-7,TGTGCCAGCAGCCAAGGGGTGGCACAGACCTACGAGCAGTACTTC,CASSQGVAQTYEQYF
16,TRBV3-1/TRBV3-2,NA,NA,TRBJ1-2,TGTGCCAGCAGCCAAGTAGGGATGAGGAATCTCTATGGCTACACCTTC,CASSQVGMRNLYGYTF
14,TRBV7-9,NA,NA,TRBJ1-3,TGTGCCAGCAGCTTGGCAGACGAGGGGAACACCATATATTTT,CASSLADEGNTIYF
16,TRBV27,NA,NA,TRBJ1-6,TGTGCCAGCAGTTTCTCCCCGGGACCTCATAATTCACCCCTCCACTTT,CASSFSPGPHNSPLHF
15,TRBV6-6,TRBD1,NA,TRBJ1-2,TGTGCCAGCAGTTACGGGCAGGGGGCATACTATGGCTACACCTTC,CASSYGQGAYYGYTF
14,TRBV3-1/TRBV3-2,NA,NA,TRBJ2-7,TGTGCCAGCAGCCTCGACACTACCTCCTACGAGCAGTACTTC,CASSLDTTSYEQYF
12,TRBV28,NA,NA,TRBJ1-4,TGTGCCAGCAGGTCAGGGAAGGAAAAACTGTTTTTT,CASRSGKEKLFF
14,TRBV6-2/TRBV6-3,TRBD1,NA,TRBJ2-7,TGTGCCAGCAGTACCCTACAGGGGGCCCACGAGCAGTACTTC,CASSTLQGAHEQYF
14,TRBV28,NA,few,TRBJ1-1,TGTGCCAGCACCTCGGTACAAACCAACACTGAAGCTTTCTTT,CASTSVQTNTEAFF
16,TRBV18,TRBD2,NA,TRBJ2-3,TGTGCCAGCCGAACCCTAGCGGGGGGGCGTACAGATACGCAGTATTTT,CASRTLAGGRTDTQYF
13,TRBV2,NA,NA,TRBJ1-1,TGTGCCAGCAGTGAAGCGGGCAGGGCGGGCGCTTTCTTT,CASSEAGRAGAFF
16,TRBV13,TRBD1,once,TRBJ1-4,TGTGCCAGCAGCGCCCAGGGGGATGGTGCTAATGAAAAACTGTTTTTT,CASSAQGDGANEKLFF
12,TRBV3-1/TRBV3-2,NA,NA,TRBJ2-5,TGTGCCAGCAGCCCGTCGGAAGAGACCCAGTACTTC,CASSPSEETQYF
14,TRBV6-5,NA,NA,TRBJ2-5,TGTGCCAGCAGTCACGGGGGGCCCCGAGAGACCCAGTACTTC,CASSHGGPRETQYF
15,TRBV7-8,TRBD2,NA,TRBJ2-5,TGTGCCAGCAGCCTACCTAGCGGGGGGGGAGAGACCCAGTACTTC,CASSLPSGGGETQYF
12,TRBV28,NA,NA,TRBJ1-2,TGTGCCAGCAGTTTTATCACCTATGGCTACACCTTC,CASSFITYGYTF
13,TRBV19,NA,NA,TRBJ2-7,TGTGCCAGTAGTATAGGGTCCTCCTACGAGCAGTACTTC,CASSIGSSYEQYF
14,TRBV27,NA,NA,TRBJ1-5,TGTGCCAGCAGTTTCATGGGTGGCAATCAGCCCCAGCATTTT,CASSFMGGNQPQHF
15,TRBV11-3,TRBD2,NA,TRBJ2-7,TGTGCCAGCAGCGGGACGGGGGGTCCCCACTACGAGCAGTACTTC,CASSGTGGPHYEQYF
14,TRBV7-8,NA,NA,TRBJ2-2,TGTGCCAGCAGTCGGAGGAGGAACACCGGGGAGCTGTTTTTT,CASSRRRNTGELFF
16,TRBV7-9,TRBD1,NA,TRBJ2-1,TGTGCCAGCAGCCAAATTGCGGGACAGGGGTTGAATGAGCAGTTCTTC,CASSQIAGQGLNEQFF
15,TRBV19,NA,NA,TRBJ2-7,TGTGCCAGTAGTATAAAGGGATCCCAAAACTACGAGCAGTACTTC,CASSIKGSQNYEQYF
15,TRBV28,TRBD1,NA,TRBJ2-3,TGTGCCAGCAGTTTCGACAGGGCAGGAACAGATACGCAGTATTTT,CASSFDRAGTDTQYF
13,TRBV25-1,TRBD1,NA,TRBJ2-7,TGTGCCAGCCAAGGGACAGGGAGGTCCGAGCAGTACTTC,CASQGTGRSEQYF
15,TRBV5-1,NA,once,TRBJ1-1,TGCGCCAGCAGCCTCGGACAAGCCTCCAACACTGAAGCTTTCTTT,CASSLGQASNTEAFF
14,TRBV3-1/TRBV3-2,NA,NA,TRBJ2-7,TGTGCCAGCAGCCATTACACGTCCTCCTACGAGCAGTACTTC,CASSHYTSSYEQYF
16,TRBV14,NA,NA,TRBJ1-4,TGTGCCAGCAGCCAAGATTCGGGAGCAACTAATGAAAAACTGTTTTTT,CASSQDSGATNEKLFF
20,TRBV7-7,NA,NA,TRBJ2-1,TGTGCCAGCAGCGAACTCGGACTCTCCCCCGGCTTTCCTCTTAACAATGAGCAGTTCTTC,CASSELGLSPGFPLNNEQFF
16,TRBV19,TRBD1,once,TRBJ1-4,TGTGCCAGTAGTATAGGGACAGGGCAATCAAATGAAAAACTGTTTTTT,CASSIGTGQSNEKLFF
13,TRBV5-1,NA,NA,TRBJ2-2,TGCGCCAGCAGCTTGGCAGGGACCGGGGAGCTGTTTTTT,CASSLAGTGELFF
13,TRBV7-2,NA,NA,TRBJ1-6,TGTGCCAGCAGCTTCGACTGGGGGAAACCCCTCCACTTT,CASSFDWGKPLHF
15,TRBV3-1/TRBV3-2,TRBD2,NA,TRBJ2-5,TGTGCCAGCAGCCAAGAGGGCGGGGGCCAAGAGACCCAGTACTTC,CASSQEGGGQETQYF
14,TRBV27,TRBD1,NA,TRBJ1-2,TGTGCCAGCAGTTTCAGGGGGGGAAAGGATGGCTACACCTTC,CASSFRGGKDGYTF
14,TRBV10-3,TRBD2,NA,TRBJ2-1,TGTGCCATCAGCCTAGCGGGGGATATCAATGAGCAGTTCTTC,CAISLAGDINEQFF
15,TRBV9,NA,once,TRBJ1-5,TGTGCCAGCAGCGTCGGACACCATAGCAATCAGCCCCAGCATTTT,CASSVGHHSNQPQHF
15,TRBV15,NA,NA,TRBJ2-1,TGTGCCACCAGCAGTCCCTTGGGCTATAGCTATGAGCAGTTCTTC,CATSSPLGYSYEQFF
13,TRBV19,NA,NA,TRBJ1-5,TGTGCCACCGCCAGACAGACCAATCAGCCCCAGCATTTT,CATARQTNQPQHF
13,TRBV6-5,NA,NA,TRBJ2-1,TGTGCCAGCAGTAGGCAAGGGACGAATGAGCAGTTCTTC,CASSRQGTNEQFF
16,TRBV6-2/TRBV6-3,NA,NA,TRBJ2-2,TGTGCCAGCAGTTACTGGGCGGGGGCTGAGACCGGGGAGCTGTTTTTT,CASSYWAGAETGELFF
20,TRBV9,NA,NA,TRBJ1-5,TGTGCCAGCAGCGTAGGCGGGCGACTCCTAAGGGGGTTAGGCAATCAGCCCCAGCATTTT,CASSVGGRLLRGLGNQPQHF
14,TRBV6-5,NA,NA,TRBJ2-7,TGTGCCAGCAGTCCGACTCTGGACCCATACGAGCAGTACTTC,CASSPTLDPYEQYF
14,TRBV3-1/TRBV3-2,NA,once,TRBJ1-1,TGTGCCAGCAGCCCCCCTTGGGGGAACACTGAAGCTTTCTTT,CASSPPWGNTEAFF
13,TRBV11-2,NA,NA,TRBJ2-1,TGTGCCAGCAGCCCAGATCTAATCGTTGAGCAGTTCTTC,CASSPDLIVEQFF
12,TRBV30,NA,NA,TRBJ1-2,TGTGCCTGGAGCATAAGGACATATGGCTACACCTTC,CAWSIRTYGYTF
16,TRBV3-1/TRBV3-2,NA,NA,TRBJ1-1,TGTGCCAGCAGCCAAGATCGGCGGGCGTCGAACACTGAAGCTTTCTTT,CASSQDRRASNTEAFF
15,TRBV12-5,TRBD2,NA,TRBJ2-1,TGTGCTAGTGGTTTGCCGAGCGGGGGCTACAATGAGCAGTTCTTC,CASGLPSGGYNEQFF
12,TRBV11-3,NA,NA,TRBJ1-2,TGTGCCAGCAGCCCGGACAACTATGGCTACACCTTC,CASSPDNYGYTF
10,TRBV20-1,NA,NA,TRBJ2-5,TGCAGTGCTAGACTCGAGGCCCAGTACTTC,CSARLEAQYF